This T cell receptor beta chain was profiled in a study of shared clonotypes between healthy human individuals. Selected positively for CCR7 and CD45RO-negative, naive CD8 cells excluded terminally differentiated effector memory CD45RA+ cells. Libraries were prepared by immunoSEQ multiplex PCR; TCRdb keeps only in-frame clonotypes and omits some of them. The top ten hold more than 0.95% of the sample, which has under 2,000,000 clones, about 94% seen once. This TCR came from a man between 18 and 29 years old in good health. Specimen: naive CD8+ T cells sorted from blood.

This CDR3 is CAIFRTDYEQYF. The CDR3 nucleotides are TGTGCCATCTTCCGGACAGACTACGAGCAGTACTTC. This chain joins TRBV6-1 and TRBJ2-7, with TRBD1 as a possible D gene (6 bases). In germline, CDR1 is MNHNS, CDR2 SASEGT. With 10 bases removed from V and 3 bases from J, the gap between germline ends came to 13 bases. This CDR3 contains 12 residues.